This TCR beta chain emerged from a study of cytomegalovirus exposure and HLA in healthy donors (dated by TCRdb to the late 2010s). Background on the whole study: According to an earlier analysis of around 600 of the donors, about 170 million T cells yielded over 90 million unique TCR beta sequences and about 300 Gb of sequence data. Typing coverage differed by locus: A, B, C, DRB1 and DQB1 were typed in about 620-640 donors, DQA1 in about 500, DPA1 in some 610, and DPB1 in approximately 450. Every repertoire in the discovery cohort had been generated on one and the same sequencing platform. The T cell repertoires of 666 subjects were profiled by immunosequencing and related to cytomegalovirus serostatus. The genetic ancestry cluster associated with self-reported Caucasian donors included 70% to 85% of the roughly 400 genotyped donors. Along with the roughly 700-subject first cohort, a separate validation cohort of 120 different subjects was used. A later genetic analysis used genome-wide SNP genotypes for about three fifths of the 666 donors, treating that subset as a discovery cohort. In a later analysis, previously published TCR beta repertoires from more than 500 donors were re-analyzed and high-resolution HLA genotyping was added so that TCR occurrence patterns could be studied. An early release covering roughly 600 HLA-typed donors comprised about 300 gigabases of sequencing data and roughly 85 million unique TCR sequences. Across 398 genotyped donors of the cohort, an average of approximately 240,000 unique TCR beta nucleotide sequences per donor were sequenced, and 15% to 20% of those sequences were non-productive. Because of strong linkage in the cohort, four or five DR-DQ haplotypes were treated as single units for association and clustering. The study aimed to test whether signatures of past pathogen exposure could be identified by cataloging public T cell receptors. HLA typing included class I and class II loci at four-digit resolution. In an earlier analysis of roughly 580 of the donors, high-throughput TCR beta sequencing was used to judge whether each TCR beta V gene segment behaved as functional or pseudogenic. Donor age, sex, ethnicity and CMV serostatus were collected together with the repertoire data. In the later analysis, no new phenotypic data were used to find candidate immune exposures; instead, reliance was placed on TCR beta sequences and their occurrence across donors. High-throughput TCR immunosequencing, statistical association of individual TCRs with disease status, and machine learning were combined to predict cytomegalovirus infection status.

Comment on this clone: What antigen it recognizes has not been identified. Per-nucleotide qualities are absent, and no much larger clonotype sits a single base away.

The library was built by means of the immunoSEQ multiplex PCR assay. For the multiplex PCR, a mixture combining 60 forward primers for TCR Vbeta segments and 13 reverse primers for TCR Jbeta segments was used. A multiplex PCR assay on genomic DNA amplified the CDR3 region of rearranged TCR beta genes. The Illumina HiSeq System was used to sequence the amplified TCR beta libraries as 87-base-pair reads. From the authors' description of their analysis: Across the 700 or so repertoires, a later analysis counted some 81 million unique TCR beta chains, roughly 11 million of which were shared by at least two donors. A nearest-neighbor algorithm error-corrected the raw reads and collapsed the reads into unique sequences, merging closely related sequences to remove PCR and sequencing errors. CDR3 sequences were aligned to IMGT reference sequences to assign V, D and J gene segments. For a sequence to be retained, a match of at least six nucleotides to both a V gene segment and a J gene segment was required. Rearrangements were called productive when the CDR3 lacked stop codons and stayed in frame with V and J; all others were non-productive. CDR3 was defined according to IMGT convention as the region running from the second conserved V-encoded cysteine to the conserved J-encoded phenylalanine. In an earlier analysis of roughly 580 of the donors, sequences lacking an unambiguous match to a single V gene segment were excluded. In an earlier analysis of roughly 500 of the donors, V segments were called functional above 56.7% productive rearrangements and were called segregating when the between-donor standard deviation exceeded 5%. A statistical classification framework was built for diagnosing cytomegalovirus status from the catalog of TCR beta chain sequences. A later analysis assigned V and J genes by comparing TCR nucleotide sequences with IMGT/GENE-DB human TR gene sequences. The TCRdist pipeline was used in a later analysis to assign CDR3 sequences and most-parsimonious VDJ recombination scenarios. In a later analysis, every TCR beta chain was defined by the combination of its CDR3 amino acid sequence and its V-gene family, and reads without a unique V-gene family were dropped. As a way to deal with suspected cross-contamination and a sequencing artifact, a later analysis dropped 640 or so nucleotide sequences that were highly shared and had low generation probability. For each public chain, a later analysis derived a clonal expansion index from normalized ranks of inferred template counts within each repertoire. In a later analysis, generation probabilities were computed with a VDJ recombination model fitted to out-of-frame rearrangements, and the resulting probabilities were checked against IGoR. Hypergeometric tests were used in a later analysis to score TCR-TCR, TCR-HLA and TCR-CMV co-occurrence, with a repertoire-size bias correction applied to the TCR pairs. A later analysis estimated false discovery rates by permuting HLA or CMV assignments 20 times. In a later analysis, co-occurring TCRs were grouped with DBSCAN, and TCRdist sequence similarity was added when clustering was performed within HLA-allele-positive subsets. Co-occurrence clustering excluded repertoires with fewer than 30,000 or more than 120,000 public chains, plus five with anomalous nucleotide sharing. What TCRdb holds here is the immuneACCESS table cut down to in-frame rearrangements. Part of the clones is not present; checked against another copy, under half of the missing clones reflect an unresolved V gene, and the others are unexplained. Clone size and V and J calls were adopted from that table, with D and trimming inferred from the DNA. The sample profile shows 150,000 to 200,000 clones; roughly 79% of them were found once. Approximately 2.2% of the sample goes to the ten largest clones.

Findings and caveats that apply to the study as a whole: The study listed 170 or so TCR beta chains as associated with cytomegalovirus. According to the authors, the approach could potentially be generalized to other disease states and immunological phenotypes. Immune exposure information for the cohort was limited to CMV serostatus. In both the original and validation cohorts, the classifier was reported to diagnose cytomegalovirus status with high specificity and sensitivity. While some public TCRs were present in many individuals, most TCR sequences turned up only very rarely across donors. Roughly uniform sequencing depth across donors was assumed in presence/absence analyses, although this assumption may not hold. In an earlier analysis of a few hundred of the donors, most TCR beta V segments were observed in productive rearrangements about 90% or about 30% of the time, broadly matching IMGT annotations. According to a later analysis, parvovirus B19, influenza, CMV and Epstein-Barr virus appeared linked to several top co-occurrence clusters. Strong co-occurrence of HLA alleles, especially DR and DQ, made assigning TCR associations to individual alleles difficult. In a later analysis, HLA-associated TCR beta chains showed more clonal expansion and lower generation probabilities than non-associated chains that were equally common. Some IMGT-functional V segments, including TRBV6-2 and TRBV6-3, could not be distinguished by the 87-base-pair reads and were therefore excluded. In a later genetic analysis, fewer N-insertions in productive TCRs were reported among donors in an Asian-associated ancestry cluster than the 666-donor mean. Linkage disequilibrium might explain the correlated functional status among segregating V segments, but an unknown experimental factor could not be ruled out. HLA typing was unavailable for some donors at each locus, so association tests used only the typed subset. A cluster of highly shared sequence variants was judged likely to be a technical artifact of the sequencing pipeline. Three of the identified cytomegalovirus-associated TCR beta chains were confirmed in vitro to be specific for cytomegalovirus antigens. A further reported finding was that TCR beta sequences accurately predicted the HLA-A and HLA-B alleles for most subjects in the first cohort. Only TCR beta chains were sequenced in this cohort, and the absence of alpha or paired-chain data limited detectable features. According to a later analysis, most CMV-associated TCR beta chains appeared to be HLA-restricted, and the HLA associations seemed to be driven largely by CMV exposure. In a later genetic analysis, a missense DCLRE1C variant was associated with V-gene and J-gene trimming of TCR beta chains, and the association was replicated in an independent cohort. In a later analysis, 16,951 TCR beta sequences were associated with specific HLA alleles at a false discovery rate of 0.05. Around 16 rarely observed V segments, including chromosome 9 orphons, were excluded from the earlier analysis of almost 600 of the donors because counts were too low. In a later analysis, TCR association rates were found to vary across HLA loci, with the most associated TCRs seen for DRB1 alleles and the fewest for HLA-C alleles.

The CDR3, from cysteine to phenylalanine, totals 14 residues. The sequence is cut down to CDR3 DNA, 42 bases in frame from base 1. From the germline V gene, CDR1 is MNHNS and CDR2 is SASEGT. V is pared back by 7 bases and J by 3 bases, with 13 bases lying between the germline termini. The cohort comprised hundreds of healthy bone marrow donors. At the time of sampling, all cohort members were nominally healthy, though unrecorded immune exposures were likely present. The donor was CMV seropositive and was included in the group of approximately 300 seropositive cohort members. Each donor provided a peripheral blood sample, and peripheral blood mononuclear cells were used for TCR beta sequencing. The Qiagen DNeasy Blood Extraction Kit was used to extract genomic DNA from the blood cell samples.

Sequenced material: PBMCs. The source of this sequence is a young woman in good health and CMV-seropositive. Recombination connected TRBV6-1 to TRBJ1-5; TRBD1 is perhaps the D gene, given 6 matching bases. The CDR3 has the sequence CASTPTGANQPQHF. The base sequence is TGTGCCAGCACGCCGACAGGCGCCAATCAGCCCCAGCATTTT.